This record looks at one T cell receptor (beta chain) sequence and its context. This sample was included in a study of blood T cell repertoires in COVID-19. Profiling relied on immunoSEQ multiplex PCR, and the TCRdb table lists in-frame clones only, not all of them. There are some 93,000 clones in the sample; 85% occur only once, and 3.5% to 4.5% lies in the top ten. This CDR3 region has 14 residues. V lost 4 bases, J lost 0 bases, and 7 bases lay in between. CDR1 LNHDA and CDR2 SQIVND come from the germline V gene (reference sequence). The genes are TRBV19 and TRBJ2-1; TRBD2 might be the D (6 bases). This TCR was sampled from a man in his sixties with acute or convalescent COVID-19. Sequenced sample: peripheral blood. The CDR3 protein is CASSSGVSYNEQFF. Here the CDR3 DNA reads TGTGCCAGTAGTAGCGGGGTCTCCTACAATGAGCAGTTCTTC.